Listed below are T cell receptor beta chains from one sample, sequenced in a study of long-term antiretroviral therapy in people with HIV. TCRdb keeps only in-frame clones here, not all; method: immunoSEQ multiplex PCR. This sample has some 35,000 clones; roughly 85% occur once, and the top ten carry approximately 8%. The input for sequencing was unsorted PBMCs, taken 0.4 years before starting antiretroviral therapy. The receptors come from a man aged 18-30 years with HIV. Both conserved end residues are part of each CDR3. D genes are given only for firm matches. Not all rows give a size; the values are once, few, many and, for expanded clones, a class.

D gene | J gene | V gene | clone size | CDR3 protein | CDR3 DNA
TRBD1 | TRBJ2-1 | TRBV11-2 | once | CASSFRTGGSNEQFF | TGTGCCAGCAGCTTCCGGACAGGGGGTTCAAATGAGCAGTTCTTC
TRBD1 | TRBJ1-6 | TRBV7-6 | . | CASSSNGRGMTPLHF | TGTGCCAGCAGCTCGAACGGCAGGGGGATGACACCCCTCCACTTT
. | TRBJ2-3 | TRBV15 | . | CATSRDVDYTDTQYF | TGTGCCACCAGCAGAGATGTGGACTACACAGATACGCAGTATTTT
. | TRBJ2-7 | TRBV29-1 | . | CSVETDEQYF | TGCAGCGTTGAGACGGACGAGCAGTACTTC
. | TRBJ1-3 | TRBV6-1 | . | CASIRIFSGNTIYF | TGTGCCAGCATCAGGATTTTCTCTGGAAACACCATATATTTT
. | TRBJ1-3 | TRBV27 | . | CASSRQAIGNTIYF | TGTGCCAGCAGCCGACAGGCCATTGGAAACACCATATATTTT
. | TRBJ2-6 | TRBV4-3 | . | CASSQGGSGANVLTF | TGCGCCAGCAGCCAGGGTGGGTCAGGGGCCAACGTCCTGACTTTC
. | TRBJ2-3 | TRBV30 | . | CAWNGQSTDTQYF | TGTGCCTGGAACGGACAGAGCACAGATACGCAGTATTTT
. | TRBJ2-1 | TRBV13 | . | CASSSSRRDWAGNEQFF | TGTGCCAGCAGCTCCTCTCGCCGGGACTGGGCGGGAAATGAGCAGTTCTTC
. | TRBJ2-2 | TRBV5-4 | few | CASSLWERTGELFF | TGTGCCAGCAGCTTGTGGGAGAGAACCGGGGAGCTGTTTTTT
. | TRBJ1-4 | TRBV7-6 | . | CASSLSGGGAEKLFF | TGTGCCAGCAGCTTATCGGGGGGAGGTGCTGAAAAACTGTTTTTT
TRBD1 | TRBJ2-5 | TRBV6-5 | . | CASSQRTGTQYF | TGTGCCAGCAGTCAGCGGACAGGGACCCAGTACTTC
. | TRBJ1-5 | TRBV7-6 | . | CASSLAQGSQPQHF | TGTGCCAGCAGCTTAGCGCAGGGATCTCAGCCCCAGCATTTT
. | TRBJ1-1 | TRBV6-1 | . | CASSAGRLNTEAFF | TGTGCCAGCAGCGCAGGGAGACTGAACACTGAAGCTTTCTTT
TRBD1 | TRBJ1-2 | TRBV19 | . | CASSIDRVYGYTF | TGTGCCAGTAGTATTGACAGGGTCTATGGCTACACCTTC
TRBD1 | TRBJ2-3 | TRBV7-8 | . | CASSLAPGQGAVSDTQYF | TGTGCCAGCAGCTTAGCTCCGGGACAGGGGGCGGTTTCGGATACGCAGTATTTT
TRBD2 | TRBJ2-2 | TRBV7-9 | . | CANGGGNTGELFF | TGTGCCAACGGCGGGGGGAACACCGGGGAGCTGTTTTTT
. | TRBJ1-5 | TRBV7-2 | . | CASSLEAGNRQPQHF | TGTGCCAGCAGCTTAGAGGCAGGGAACAGACAGCCCCAGCATTTT
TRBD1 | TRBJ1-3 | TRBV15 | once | CATSRDGSRGNTIYF | TGTGCCACCAGCAGAGATGGTTCCAGGGGGAACACCATATATTTT
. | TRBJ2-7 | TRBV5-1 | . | CASSVPGQPYEQYF | TGCGCCAGCAGTGTGCCCGGACAGCCCTACGAGCAGTACTTC
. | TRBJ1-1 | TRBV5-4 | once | CASSLSWVGEAFF | TGTGCCAGCAGCTTGTCCTGGGTAGGTGAAGCTTTCTTT
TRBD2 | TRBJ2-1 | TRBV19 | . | CASSSRTSGYNEQFF | TGTGCCAGTAGTTCGCGGACTAGCGGATACAATGAGCAGTTCTTC
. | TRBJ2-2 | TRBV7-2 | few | CASSLAYLHTGELFF | TGTGCCAGCAGCTTAGCTTACCTCCACACCGGGGAGCTGTTTTTT
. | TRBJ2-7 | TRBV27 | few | CASSSDGINPDEQYF | TGTGCCAGCAGTTCTGACGGGATCAACCCGGACGAGCAGTACTTC
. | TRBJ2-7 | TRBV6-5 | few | CASSPYRVHGEQYF | TGTGCCAGCAGTCCTTATCGAGTTCATGGCGAGCAGTACTTC
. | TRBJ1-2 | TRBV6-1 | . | CASTPRGLQNYGYTF | TGTGCCAGCACGCCGCGGGGGCTCCAGAACTATGGCTACACCTTC
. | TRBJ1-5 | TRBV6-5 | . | CASRNDRYQPQHF | TGTGCCAGCAGAAACGACAGGTATCAGCCCCAGCATTTT
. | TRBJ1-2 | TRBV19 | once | CASRSQGQDYGYTF | TGTGCCAGTAGATCCCAGGGTCAGGACTATGGCTACACCTTC
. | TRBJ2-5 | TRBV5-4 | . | CASSFFGGWETQYF | TGTGCCAGCAGCTTTTTTGGGGGGTGGGAGACCCAGTACTTC
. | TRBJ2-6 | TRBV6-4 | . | CASSDRGSGANVLTF | TGTGCCAGCAGTGACAGGGGTTCTGGGGCCAACGTCCTGACTTTC
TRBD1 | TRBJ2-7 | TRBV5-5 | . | CASGGQGYDEQYF | TGTGCCAGCGGCGGACAGGGGTACGACGAGCAGTACTTC
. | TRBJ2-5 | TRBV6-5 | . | CASSYEVSQETQYF | TGTGCCAGCAGTTACGAGGTCTCCCAAGAGACCCAGTACTTC
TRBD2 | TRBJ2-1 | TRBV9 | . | CASSAVLGGSSYNEQFF | TGTGCCAGCAGCGCTGTCTTAGGCGGGAGTTCCTACAATGAGCAGTTCTTC
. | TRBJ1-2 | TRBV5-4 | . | CASSLGGTLSISYGYTF | TGTGCCAGCAGCCTCGGAGGAACCCTTTCAATCTCCTATGGCTACACCTTC
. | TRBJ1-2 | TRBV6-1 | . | CASRAGGTNYGYTF | TGTGCCAGCAGGGCAGGCGGAACTAACTATGGCTACACCTTC
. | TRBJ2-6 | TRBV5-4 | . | CASSIFRGDSGANVLTF | TGTGCCAGCAGCATATTTCGAGGGGACTCTGGGGCCAACGTCCTGACTTTC
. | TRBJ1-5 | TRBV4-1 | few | CASSRGSNQPQHF | TGCGCCAGCAGTCGGGGCAGCAATCAGCCCCAGCATTTT
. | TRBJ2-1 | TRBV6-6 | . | CASSPLGYQFF | TGTGCCAGCAGTCCCCTAGGGTATCAGTTCTTC
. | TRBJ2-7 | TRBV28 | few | CASSYPSSYEQYF | TGTGCCAGCAGCTACCCAAGCTCCTACGAGCAGTACTTC
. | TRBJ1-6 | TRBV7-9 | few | CASSATGYNSPLHF | TGTGCCAGCAGCGCGACAGGCTATAATTCACCCCTCCACTTT
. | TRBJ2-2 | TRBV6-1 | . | CATLGRENTGELFF | TGTGCCACCCTGGGGCGGGAGAACACCGGGGAGCTGTTTTTT
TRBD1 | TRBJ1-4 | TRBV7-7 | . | CASSLTGAPNEKLFF | TGTGCTAGCAGCTTAACAGGGGCCCCAAATGAAAAACTGTTTTTT
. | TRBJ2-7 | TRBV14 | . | CASSQGSGAGYEQYF | TGTGCCAGCAGCCAAGGGTCAGGGGCAGGCTACGAGCAGTACTTC
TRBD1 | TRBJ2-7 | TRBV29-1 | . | CSALTGTVYEQYF | TGCAGCGCCTTGACAGGGACCGTCTACGAGCAGTACTTC
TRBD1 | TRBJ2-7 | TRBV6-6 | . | CASRTGTGFHEQYF | TGTGCCAGCAGGACCGGGACAGGGTTCCACGAGCAGTACTTC
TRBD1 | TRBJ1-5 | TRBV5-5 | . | CASSLIRGPQPQHF | TGTGCCAGCAGCTTAATCAGGGGGCCTCAGCCCCAGCATTTT
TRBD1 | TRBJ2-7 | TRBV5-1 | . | CASRQGGIAYEQYF | TGCGCCAGCAGACAAGGGGGCATCGCCTACGAGCAGTACTTC
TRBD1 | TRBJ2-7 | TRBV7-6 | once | CASSLWDRTYEQYF | TGTGCCAGCAGCTTGTGGGACAGGACCTACGAGCAGTACTTC
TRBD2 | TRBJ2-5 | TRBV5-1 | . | CASSLGVAGETQYF | TGCGCCAGCAGCTTGGGAGTAGCGGGGGAGACCCAGTACTTC
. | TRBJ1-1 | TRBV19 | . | CASSPRNTEAFF | TGTGCCAGTTCACCGAGGAACACTGAAGCTTTCTTT
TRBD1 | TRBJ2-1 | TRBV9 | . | CASSAPLGGNEQFF | TGTGCCAGCAGCGCCCCACTAGGGGGCAACGAGCAGTTCTTC
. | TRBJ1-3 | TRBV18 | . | CASSREPNSGNTIYF | TGTGCCAGCTCACGGGAGCCTAACTCTGGAAACACCATATATTTT